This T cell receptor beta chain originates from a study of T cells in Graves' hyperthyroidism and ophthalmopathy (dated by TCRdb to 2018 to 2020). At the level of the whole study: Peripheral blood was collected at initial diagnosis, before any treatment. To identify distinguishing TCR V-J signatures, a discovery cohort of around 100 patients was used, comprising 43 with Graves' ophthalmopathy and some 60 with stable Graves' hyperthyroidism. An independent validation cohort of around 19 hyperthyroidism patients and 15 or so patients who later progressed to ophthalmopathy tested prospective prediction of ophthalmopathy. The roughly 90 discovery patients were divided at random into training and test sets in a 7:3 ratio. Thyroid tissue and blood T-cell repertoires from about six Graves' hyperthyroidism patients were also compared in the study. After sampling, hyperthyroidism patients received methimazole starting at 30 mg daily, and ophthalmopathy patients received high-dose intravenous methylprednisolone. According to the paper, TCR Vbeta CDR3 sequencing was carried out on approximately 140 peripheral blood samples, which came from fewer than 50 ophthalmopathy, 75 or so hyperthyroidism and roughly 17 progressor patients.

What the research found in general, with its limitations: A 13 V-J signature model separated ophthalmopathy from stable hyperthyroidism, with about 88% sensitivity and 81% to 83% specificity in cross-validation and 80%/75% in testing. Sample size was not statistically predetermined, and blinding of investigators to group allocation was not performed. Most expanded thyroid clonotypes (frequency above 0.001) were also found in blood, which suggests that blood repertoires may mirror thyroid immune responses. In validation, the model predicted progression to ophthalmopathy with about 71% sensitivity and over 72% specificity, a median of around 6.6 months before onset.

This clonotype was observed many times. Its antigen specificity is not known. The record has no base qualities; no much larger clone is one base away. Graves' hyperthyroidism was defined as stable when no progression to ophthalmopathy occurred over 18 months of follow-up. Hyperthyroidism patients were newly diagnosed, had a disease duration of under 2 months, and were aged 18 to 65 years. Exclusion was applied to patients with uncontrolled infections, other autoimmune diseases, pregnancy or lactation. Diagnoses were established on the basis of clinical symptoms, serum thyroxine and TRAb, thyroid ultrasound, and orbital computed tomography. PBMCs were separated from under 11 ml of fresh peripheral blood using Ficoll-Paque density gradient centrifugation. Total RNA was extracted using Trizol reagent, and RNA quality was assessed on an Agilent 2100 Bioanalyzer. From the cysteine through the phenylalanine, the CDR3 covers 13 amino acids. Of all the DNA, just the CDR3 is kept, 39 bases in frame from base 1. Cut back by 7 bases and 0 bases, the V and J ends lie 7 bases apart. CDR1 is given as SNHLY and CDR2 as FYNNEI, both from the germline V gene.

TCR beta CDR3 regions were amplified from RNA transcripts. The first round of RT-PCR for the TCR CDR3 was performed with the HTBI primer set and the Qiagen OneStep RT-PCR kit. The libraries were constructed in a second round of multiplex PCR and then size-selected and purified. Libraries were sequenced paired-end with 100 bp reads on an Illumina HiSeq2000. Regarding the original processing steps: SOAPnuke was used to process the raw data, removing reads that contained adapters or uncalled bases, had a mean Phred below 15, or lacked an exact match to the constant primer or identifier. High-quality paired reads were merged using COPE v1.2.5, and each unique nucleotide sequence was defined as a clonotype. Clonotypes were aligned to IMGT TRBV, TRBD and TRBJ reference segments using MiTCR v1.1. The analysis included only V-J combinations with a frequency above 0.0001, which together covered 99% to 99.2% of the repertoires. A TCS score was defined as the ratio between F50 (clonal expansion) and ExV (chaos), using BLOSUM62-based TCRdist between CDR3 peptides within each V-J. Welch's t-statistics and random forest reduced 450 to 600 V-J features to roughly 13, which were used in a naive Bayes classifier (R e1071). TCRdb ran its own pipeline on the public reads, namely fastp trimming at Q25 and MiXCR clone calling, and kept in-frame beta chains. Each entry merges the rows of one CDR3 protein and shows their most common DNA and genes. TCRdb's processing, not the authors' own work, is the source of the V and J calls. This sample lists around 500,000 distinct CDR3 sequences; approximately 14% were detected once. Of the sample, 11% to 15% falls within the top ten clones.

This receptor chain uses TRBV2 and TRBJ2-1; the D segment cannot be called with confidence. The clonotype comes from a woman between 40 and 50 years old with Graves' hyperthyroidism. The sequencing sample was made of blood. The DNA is TGTGCCAGCATCTACAGCTCCTACAATGAGCAGTTCTTC. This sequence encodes CASIYSSYNEQFF.